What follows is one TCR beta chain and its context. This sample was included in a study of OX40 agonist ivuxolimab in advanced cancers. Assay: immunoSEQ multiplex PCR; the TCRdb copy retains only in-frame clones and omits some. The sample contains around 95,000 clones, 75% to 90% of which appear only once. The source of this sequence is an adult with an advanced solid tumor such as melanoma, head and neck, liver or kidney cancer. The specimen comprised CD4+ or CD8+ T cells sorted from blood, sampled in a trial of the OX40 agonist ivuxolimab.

The chain's CDR3 is CAQEAGGRKNTEAFF. The CDR3, as DNA: TGTGCCCAGGAAGCGGGAGGAAGAAAGAACACTGAAGCTTTCTTT. This rearrangement joins TRBV30 to TRBJ1-1; no reliable D call. V was cut by 8 bases and J by 1 base, with 20 bases left in between. CDR1 and CDR2 (germline): GTSNPN, SVGIG (reference sequence). This CDR3 is built from 15 residues.